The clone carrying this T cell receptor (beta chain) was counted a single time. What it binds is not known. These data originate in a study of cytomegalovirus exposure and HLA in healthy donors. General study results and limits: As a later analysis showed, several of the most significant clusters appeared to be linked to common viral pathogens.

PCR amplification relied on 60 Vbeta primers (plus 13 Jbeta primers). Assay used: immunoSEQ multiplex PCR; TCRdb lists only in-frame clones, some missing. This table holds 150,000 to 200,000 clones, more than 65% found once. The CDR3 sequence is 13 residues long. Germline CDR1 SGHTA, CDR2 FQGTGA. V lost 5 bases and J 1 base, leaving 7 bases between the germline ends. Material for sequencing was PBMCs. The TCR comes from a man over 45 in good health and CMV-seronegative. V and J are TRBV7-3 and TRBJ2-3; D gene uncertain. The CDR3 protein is CASSRVGTDTQYF. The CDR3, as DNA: TGTGCCAGCAGCCGAGTAGGCACAGATACGCAGTATTTT.